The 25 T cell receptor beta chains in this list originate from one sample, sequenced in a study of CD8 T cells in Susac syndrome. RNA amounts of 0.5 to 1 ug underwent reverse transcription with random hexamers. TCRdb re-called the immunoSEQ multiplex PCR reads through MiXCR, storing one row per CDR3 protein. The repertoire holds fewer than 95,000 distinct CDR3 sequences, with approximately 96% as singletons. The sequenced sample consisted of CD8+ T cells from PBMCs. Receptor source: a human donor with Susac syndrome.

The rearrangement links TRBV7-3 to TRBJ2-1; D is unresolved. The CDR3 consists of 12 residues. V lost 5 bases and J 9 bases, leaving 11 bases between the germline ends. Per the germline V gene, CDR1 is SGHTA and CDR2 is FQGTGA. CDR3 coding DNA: TGTGCCAGCAGCCGGTCTGATGGTGAGCAGTTCTTC. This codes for CASSRSDGEQFF.

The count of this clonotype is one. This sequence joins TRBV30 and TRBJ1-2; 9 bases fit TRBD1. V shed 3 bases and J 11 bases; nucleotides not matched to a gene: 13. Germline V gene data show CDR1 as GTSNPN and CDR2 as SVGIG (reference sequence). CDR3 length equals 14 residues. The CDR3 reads CAWRMSGTGKGYTF. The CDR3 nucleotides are TGTGCCTGGAGGATGAGCGGGACAGGGAAAGGTTACACCTTC. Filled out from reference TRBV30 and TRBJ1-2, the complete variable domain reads SQTIHQWPATLVQPVGSPLSLECTVEGTSNPNLYWYRQAAGRGLQLLFYSVGIGQISSEVPQNLSASRPQDRQFILSSKKLLLSDSGFYLCAWRMSGTGKGYTFGSGTRLTVV.

The CDR3 DNA is TGTGCCAGCAGCTTAGATCGGCCAGAGAATGAAAAACTGTTTTTT. Translated, it gives CASSLDRPENEKLFF. This chain uses TRBV7-9 with TRBJ1-4; D uncertain. From germline, CDR1 is SEHNR and CDR2 FQNEAQ (reference sequence). Trimming removed 1 base at V and 5 bases at J, with 11 bases between. CDR3 length: 15 residues.

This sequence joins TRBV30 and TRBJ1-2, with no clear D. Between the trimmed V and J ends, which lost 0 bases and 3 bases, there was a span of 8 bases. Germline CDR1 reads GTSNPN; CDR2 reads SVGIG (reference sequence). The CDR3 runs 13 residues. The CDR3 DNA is TGTGCCTGGAGTGTTGTCTCGGACTATGGCTACACCTTC. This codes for CAWSVVSDYGYTF. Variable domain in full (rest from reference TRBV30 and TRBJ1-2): SQTIHQWPATLVQPVGSPLSLECTVEGTSNPNLYWYRQAAGRGLQLLFYSVGIGQISSEVPQNLSASRPQDRQFILSSKKLLLSDSGFYLCAWSVVSDYGYTFGSGTRLTVV.

DNA of the CDR3: TGTGCCAGCAGTTCAGGAGACAGGGGAGGTAACAATGAGCAGTTCTTC. Translated, it gives CASSSGDRGGNNEQFF. The chain joins TRBV28 to TRBJ2-1; TRBD1 matches at 8 bases. CDR3 length equals 16 residues. The V segment lost 4 bases and the J segment 5 bases; nucleotides outside the gene matches: 10. Germline lookup yields CDR1 MDHEN and CDR2 SYDVKM.

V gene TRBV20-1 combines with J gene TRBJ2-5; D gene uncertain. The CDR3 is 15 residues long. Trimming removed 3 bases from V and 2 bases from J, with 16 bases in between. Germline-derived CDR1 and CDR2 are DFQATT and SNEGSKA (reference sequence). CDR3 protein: CSARSTGRLQETQYF. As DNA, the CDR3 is TGCAGTGCTAGGAGTACTGGACGGCTTCAAGAGACCCAGTACTTC.

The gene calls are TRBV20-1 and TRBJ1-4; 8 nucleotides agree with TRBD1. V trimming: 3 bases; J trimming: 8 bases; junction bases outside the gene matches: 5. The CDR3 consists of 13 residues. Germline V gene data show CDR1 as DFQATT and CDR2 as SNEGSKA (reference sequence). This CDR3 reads CSARQGASEKLFF. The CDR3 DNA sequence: TGCAGTGCTAGGCAGGGGGCCAGCGAAAAACTGTTTTTT.

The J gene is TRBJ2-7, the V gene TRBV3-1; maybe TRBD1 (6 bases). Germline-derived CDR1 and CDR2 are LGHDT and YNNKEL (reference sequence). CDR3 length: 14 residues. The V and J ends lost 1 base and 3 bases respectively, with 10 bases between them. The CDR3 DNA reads TGTGCCAGCAGCCAAGGGGAACAGGGCTACGAGCAGTACTTC. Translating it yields CASSQGEQGYEQYF.

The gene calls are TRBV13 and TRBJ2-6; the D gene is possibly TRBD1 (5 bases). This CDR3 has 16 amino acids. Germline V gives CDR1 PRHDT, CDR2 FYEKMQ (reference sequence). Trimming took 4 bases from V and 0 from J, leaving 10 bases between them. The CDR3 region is CASSSTTASGANVLTF. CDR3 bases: TGTGCCAGCAGCTCCACGACAGCCTCTGGGGCCAACGTCCTGACTTTC.

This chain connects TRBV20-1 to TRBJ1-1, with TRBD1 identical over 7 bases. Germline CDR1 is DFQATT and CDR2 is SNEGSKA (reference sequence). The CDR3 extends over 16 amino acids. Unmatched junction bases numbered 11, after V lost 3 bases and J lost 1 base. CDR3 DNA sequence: TGCAGTGCTAGCGTCATCAGGGGGAGTCCGAACACTGAAGCTTTCTTT. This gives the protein CSASVIRGSPNTEAFF.

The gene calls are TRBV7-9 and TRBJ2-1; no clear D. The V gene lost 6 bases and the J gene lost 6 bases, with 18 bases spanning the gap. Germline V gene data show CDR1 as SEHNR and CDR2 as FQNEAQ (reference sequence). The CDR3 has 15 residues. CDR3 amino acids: CASRPPPRFGNEQFF. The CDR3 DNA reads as TGTGCCAGCAGGCCACCACCCAGGTTTGGCAATGAGCAGTTCTTC.

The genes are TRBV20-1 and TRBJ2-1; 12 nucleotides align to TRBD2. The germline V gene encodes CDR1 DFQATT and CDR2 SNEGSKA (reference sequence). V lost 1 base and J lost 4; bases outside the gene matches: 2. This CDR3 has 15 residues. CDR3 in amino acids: CSARVGTSGYNEQFF. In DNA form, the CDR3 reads TGCAGTGCTAGAGTCGGGACTAGCGGGTACAATGAGCAGTTCTTC.

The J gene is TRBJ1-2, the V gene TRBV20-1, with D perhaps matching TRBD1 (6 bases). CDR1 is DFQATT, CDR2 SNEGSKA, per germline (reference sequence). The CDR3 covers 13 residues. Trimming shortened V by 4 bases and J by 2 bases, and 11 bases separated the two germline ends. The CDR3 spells CSATQGKNYGYTF. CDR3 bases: TGCAGTGCTACTCAGGGGAAGAACTATGGCTACACCTTC.

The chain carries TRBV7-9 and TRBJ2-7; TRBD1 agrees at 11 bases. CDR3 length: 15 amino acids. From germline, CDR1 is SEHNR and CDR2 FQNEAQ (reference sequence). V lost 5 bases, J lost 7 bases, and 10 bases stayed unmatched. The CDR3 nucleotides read TGTGCCAGCAGCCCCCCGGGACAGGGGGTGGGAGAGCAGTACTTC. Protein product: CASSPPGQGVGEQYF. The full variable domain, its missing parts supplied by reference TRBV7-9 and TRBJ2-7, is DTGVSQNPRHKITKRGQNVTFRCDPISEHNRLYWYRQTLGQGPEFLTYFQNEAQLEKSRLLSDRFSAERPKGSFSTLEIQRTEQGDSAMYLCASSPPGQGVGEQYFGPGTRLTVT.

CDR3 nucleotides: TGTGCCAGCAGCTTGTCAGGGTACTATGGCTACACCTTC. Protein product: CASSLSGYYGYTF. J is TRBJ1-2 and V is TRBV11-3; the D gene is possibly TRBD1 (5 bases). Trimming shortened V by 3 bases and J by 3 bases, and 8 bases separated the two germline ends. CDR3 length: 13 residues. The germline V gene has CDR1 SGHNT and CDR2 YENEEA. Variable domain in full (rest from reference TRBV11-3 and TRBJ1-2): EAGVVQSPRYKIIEKKQPVAFWCNPISGHNTLYWYLQNLGQGPELLIRYENEEAVDDSQLPKDRFSAERLKGVDSTLKIQPAELGDSAVYLCASSLSGYYGYTFGSGTRLTVV.

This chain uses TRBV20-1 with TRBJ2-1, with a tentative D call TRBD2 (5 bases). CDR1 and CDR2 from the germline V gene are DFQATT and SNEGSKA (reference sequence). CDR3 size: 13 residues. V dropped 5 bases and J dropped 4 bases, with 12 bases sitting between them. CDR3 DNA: TGCAGTGCTGGAGGTACAGAATACAATGAGCAGTTCTTC. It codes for CSAGGTEYNEQFF.

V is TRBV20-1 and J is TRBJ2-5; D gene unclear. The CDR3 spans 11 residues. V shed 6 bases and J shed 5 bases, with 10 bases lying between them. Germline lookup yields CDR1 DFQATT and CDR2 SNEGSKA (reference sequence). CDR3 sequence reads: CSAESEETQYF. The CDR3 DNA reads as TGCAGTGCAGAGTCGGAGGAGACCCAGTACTTC.

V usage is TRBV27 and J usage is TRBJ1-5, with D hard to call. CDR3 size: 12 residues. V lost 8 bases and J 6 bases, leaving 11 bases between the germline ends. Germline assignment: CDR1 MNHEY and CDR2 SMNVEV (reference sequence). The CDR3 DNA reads TGTGCCAGCTCTCCGAGTCGTCAGCCCCAGCATTTT. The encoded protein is CASSPSRQPQHF.

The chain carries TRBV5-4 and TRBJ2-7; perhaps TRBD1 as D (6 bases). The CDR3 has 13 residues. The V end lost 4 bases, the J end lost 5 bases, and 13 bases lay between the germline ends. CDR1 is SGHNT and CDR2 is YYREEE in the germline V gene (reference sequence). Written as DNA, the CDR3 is TGTGCCAGCAGCCTGAACAGGGACCACGAGCAGTACTTC. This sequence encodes CASSLNRDHEQYF.

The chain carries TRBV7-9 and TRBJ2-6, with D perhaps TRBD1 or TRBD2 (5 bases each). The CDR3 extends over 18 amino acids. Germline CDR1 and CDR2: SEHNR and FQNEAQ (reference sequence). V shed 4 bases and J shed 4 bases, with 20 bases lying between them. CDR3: CASSSSLGTLLGANVLTF. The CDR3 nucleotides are TGTGCCAGCAGCTCCTCTCTGGGGACGCTCTTAGGGGCCAACGTCCTGACTTTC.

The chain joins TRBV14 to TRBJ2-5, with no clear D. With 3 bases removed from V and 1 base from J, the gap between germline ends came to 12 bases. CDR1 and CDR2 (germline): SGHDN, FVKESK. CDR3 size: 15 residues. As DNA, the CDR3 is TGTGCCAGCAGCCAGCGTCGAGGTTTCCAAGAGACCCAGTACTTC. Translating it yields CASSQRRGFQETQYF.

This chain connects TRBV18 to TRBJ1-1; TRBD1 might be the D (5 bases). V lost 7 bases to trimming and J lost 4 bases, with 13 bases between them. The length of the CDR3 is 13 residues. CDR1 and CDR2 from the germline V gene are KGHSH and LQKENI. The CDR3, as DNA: TGTGCCAGCTTACTTTCCGGGGGCACTGAAGCTTTCTTT. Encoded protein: CASLLSGGTEAFF. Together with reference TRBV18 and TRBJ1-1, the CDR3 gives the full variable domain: NAGVMQNPRHLVRRRGQEARLRCSPMKGHSHVYWYRQLPEEGLKFMVYLQKENIIDESGMPKERFSAEFPKEGPSILRIQQVVRGDSAAYFCASLLSGGTEAFFGQGTRLTVV.

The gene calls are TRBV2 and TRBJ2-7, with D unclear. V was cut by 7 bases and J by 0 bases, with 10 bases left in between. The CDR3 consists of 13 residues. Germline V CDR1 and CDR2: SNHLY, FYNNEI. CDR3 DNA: TGTGCCAGCAAAAGGGTGGACTCCTACGAGCAGTACTTC. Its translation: CASKRVDSYEQYF.

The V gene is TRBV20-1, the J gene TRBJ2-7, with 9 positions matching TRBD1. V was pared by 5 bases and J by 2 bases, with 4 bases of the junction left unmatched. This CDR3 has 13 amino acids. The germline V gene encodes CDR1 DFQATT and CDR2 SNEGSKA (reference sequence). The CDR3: CSALWTGAYEQYF. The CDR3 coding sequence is TGCAGTGCTCTCTGGACAGGGGCCTACGAGCAGTACTTC.

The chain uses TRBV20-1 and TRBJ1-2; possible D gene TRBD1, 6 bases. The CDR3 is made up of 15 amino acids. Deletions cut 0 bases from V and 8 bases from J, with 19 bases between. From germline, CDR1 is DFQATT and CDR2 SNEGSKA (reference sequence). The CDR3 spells CSARDSGQSARGYTF. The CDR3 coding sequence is TGCAGTGCTAGAGATTCTGGACAGTCCGCCCGGGGCTACACCTTC.